The source of this T cell receptor beta chain is a study of cytomegalovirus exposure and HLA in healthy donors. Study results and limitations: No immune exposure information besides CMV serostatus was available. The classifier, whose performance was assessed in both the original and validation cohorts, reportedly diagnosed cytomegalovirus status with high specificity and sensitivity.

Concerning this clone itself: Its target is unknown.

The CDR3 is 15 amino acids. Germline CDR1 SGHVS, CDR2 FQNEAQ. V shed 4 bases, J shed 4 bases, and the junction held 7 bases outside the gene matches. PCR amplification relied on 60 Vbeta primers (plus 13 Jbeta primers). As handled by the study authors: Around 80 million unique TCR beta chains, about 11 million of them shared, were counted by a later analysis. The assay was immunoSEQ multiplex PCR, and TCRdb's table has in-frame clones only and misses some. The DNA gave D and trimming, while V, J and clone size come from that table. The repertoire holds some 170,000 clones, 77% seen once, with about 3.8% in the top ten.

This clonotype was sampled from an older woman in good health and CMV-seropositive. Sequencing was performed on PBMCs. V usage is TRBV7-8 and J usage is TRBJ1-1, with 9 bases that match TRBD1. The CDR3 DNA is TGTGCCAGCAGCTGGGGGACAGGGCTAAGCACTGAAGCTTTCTTT. It translates to CASSWGTGLSTEAFF.